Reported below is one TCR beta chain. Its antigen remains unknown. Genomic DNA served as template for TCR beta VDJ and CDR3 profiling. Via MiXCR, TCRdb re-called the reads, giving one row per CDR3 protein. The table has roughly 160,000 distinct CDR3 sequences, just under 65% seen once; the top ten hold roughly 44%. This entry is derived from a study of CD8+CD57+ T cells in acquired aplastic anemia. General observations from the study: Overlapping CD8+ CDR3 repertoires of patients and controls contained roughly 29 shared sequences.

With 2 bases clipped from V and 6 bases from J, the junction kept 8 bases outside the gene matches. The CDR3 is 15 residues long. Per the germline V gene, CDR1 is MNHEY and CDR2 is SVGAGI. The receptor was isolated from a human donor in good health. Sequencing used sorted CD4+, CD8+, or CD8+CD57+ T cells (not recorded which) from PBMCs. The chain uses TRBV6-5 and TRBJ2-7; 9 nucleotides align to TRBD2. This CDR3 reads CASSYVAGERGEQYF. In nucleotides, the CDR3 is TGTGCCAGCAGTTACGTAGCGGGAGAAAGAGGCGAGCAGTACTTC.